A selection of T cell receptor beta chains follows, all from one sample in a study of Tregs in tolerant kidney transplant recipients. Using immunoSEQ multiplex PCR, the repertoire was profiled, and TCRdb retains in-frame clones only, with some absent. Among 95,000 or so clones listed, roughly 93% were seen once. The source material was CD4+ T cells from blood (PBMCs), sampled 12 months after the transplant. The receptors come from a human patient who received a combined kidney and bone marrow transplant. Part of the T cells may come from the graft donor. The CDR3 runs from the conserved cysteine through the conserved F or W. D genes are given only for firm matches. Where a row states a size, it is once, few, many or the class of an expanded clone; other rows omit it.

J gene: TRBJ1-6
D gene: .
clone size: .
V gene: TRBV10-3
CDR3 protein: CAISESTHETSYNSPLHF
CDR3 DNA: TGTGCCATCAGTGAGTCGACGCACGAGACATCCTATAATTCACCCCTCCACTTT

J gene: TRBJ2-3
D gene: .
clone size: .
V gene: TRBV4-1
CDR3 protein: CASSQGHTPPTDTQYF
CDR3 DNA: TGCGCCAGCAGCCAAGGTCACACCCCTCCCACAGATACGCAGTATTTT

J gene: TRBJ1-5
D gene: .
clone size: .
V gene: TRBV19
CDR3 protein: CASSIGGEAQHF
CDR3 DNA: TGTGCCAGTAGTATAGGGGGGGAGGCCCAGCATTTT

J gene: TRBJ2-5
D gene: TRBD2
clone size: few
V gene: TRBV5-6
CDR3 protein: CASSLLAGGRETQYF
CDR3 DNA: TGTGCCAGCAGCCTGTTAGCGGGGGGGCGCGAGACCCAGTACTTC

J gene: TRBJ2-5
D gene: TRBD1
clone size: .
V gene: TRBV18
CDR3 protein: CASSKGQGGQETQYF
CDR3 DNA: TGTGCCAGCTCAAAAGGACAGGGTGGCCAAGAGACCCAGTACTTC

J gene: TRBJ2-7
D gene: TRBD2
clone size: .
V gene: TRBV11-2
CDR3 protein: CASSLSSGYEQYF
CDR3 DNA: TGTGCCAGCAGCTTATCTAGCGGTTACGAGCAGTACTTC

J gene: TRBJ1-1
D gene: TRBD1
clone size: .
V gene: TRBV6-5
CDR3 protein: CASSRQGIGTEAFF
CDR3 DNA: TGTGCCAGCAGCCGACAGGGGATCGGGACTGAAGCTTTCTTT

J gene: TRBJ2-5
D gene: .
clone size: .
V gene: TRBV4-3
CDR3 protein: CASSRQGLGQETQYF
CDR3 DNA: TGCGCCAGCAGCCGTCAGGGGTTAGGGCAAGAGACCCAGTACTTC

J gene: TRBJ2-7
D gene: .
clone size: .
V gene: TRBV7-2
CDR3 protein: CASGLLTYEQYF
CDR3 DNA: TGTGCCAGCGGACTGTTAACCTACGAGCAGTACTTC

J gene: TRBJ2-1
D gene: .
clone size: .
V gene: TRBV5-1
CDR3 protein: CASSTTRGGEQFF
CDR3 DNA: TGCGCCAGCAGCACCACTAGAGGGGGTGAGCAGTTCTTC

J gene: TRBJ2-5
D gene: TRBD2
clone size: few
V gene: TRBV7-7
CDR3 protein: CASSLGGLAGVETQYF
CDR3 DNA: TGTGCCAGCAGCTTAGGGGGACTAGCGGGAGTAGAGACCCAGTACTTC

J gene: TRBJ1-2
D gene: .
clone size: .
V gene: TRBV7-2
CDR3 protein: CASSLEGGYGYTF
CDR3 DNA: TGTGCCAGCAGCTTAGAGGGGGGGTATGGCTACACCTTC

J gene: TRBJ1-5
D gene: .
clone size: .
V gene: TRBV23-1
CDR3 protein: CASSQMGREGLNQPQHF
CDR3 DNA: TGCGCCAGCAGTCAAATGGGCAGGGAGGGATTAAATCAGCCCCAGCATTTT

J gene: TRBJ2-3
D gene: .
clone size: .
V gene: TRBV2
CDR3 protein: CASSERRVSTDTQYF
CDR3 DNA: TGTGCCAGCAGTGAAAGGCGGGTTAGCACAGATACGCAGTATTTT

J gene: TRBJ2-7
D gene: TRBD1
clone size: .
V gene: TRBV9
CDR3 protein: CASSRGQGSYEQYF
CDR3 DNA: TGTGCCAGCAGCAGGGGACAGGGGTCCTACGAGCAGTACTTC

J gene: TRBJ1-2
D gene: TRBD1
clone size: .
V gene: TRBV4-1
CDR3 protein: CASRRTGGYGYTF
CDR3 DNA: TGCGCCAGCAGGCGGACAGGGGGCTATGGCTACACCTTC

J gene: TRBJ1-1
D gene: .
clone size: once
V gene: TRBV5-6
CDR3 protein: CASSLLFGAEAFF
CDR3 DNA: TGTGCCAGCAGCCTCCTTTTCGGGGCTGAAGCTTTCTTT

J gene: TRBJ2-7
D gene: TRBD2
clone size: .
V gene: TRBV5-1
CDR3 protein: CASSLTTSDEQYF
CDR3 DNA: TGCGCCAGCAGCTTAACCACTAGCGACGAGCAGTACTTC

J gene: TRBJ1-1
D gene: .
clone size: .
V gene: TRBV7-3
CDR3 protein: CASSPGTPWNTEAFF
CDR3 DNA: TGTGCCAGCAGCCCGGGGACACCCTGGAACACTGAAGCTTTCTTT

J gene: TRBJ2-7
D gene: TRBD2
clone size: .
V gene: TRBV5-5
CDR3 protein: CASSLGLAESYEQYF
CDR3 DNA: TGTGCCAGCAGCTTGGGACTAGCGGAAAGCTACGAGCAGTACTTC

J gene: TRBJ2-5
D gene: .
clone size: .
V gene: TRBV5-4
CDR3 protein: CASSRDTGRIYQETQYF
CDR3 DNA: TGTGCCAGCAGCAGGGACACGGGACGGATTTACCAAGAGACCCAGTACTTC

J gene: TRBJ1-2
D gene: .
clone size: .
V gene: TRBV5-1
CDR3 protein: CASSPRDGGGYTF
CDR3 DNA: TGCGCCAGCAGCCCACGAGATGGGGGCGGCTACACCTTC

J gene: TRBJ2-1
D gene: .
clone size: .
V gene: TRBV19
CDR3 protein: CASTERVSSYNEQFF
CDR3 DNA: TGTGCCAGTACTGAGCGGGTGAGCTCCTACAATGAGCAGTTCTTC

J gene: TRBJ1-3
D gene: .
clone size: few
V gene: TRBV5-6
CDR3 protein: CASSLLWQGQNTIYF
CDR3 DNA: TGTGCCAGCAGCTTGCTATGGCAGGGCCAAAACACCATATATTTT

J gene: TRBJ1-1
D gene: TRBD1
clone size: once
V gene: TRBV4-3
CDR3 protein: CASSQAQGQRSWNTEAFF
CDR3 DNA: TGCGCCAGCAGCCAAGCCCAGGGACAGCGGTCCTGGAACACTGAAGCTTTCTTT

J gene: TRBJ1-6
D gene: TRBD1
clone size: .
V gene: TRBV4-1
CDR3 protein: CASSQLPAGTGLNSPLHF
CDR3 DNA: TGCGCCAGCAGCCAACTTCCCGCCGGGACAGGGTTGAATTCACCCCTCCACTTT

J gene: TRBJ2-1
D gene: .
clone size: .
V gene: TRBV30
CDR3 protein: CAWSLLNEQFF
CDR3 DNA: TGTGCCTGGAGTCTCCTGAATGAGCAGTTCTTC

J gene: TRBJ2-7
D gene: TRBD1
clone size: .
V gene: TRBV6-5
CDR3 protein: CASRKDRGHEQYF
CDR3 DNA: TGTGCCAGCAGGAAGGACAGGGGCCACGAGCAGTACTTC

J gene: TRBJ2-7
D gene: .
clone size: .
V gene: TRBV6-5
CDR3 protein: CASSSEGSSYEQYF
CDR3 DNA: TGTGCCAGCAGTTCGGAAGGGAGTAGCTACGAGCAGTACTTC

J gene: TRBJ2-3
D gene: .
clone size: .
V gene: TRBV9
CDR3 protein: CASAQSPGLSLPDTQYF
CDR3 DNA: TGTGCCAGCGCCCAATCACCGGGACTCTCATTGCCAGATACGCAGTATTTT